The next 10 T cell receptor beta chains were all read from a single sample in a study of blood T cell repertoires in COVID-19. Some clones are missing from TCRdb's copy, which holds only in-frame ones; the method was immunoSEQ multiplex PCR. The repertoire holds over 150,000 clones, with around three quarters as singletons. Sequencing was carried out using peripheral blood. These TCRs come from an elderly man with acute or convalescent COVID-19.

V and J are TRBV7-7 and TRBJ2-2; D may be TRBD1 (5 bases). V lost 0 bases and J 2 bases, leaving 7 bases between the germline ends. This CDR3 comprises 15 residues. Germline CDR1 SSHAT, CDR2 FNYEAQ (reference sequence). The CDR3 loop is CASSLAGQNTGELFF. The CDR3 nucleotides read TGTGCCAGCAGCTTAGCCGGACAAAACACCGGGGAGCTGTTTTTT.

In DNA, the CDR3 is TGTGCCAGCGTGAGGGACTACAGAGAGACCCAGTACTTC. Translation gives CASVRDYRETQYF. The rearrangement uses TRBV2 and TRBJ2-5, with 7 bases matching TRBD2. The CDR3 runs 13 residues. V was clipped by 8 bases and J by 4 bases; unmatched bases: 7. The V gene's germline CDR1 is SNHLY and CDR2 FYNNEI.

V usage is TRBV18 and J usage is TRBJ2-7; a weak D match, TRBD2 (5 bases). V shed 5 bases and J shed 5 bases, with 13 bases lying between them. This CDR3 is 13 amino acids long. The germline gives CDR1 KGHSH, CDR2 LQKENI. CDR3 DNA sequence: TGTGCCAGCTCAACCGGGCCCGGGGACGAGCAGTACGTC. Its protein product is CASSTGPGDEQYV.

This clone was counted ten times or more. CDR3 DNA sequence: TGTGCCAGCAGCTTTGGGCTAGCGGGGGACACCGGGGAGCTGTTTTTT. It codes for CASSFGLAGDTGELFF. The rearrangement uses TRBV5-6 and TRBJ2-2, with 10 positions matching TRBD2. The CDR3 has 16 residues. The germline CDR1 and CDR2 sequences are SGHDT and YYEEEE. V was pared by 2 bases and J by 3 bases, with 4 bases of the junction left unmatched. The full variable domain, in which reference TRBV5-6 and TRBJ2-2 provide the parts outside the CDR3, is DAGVTQSPTHLIKTRGQQVTLRCSPKSGHDTVSWYQQALGQGPQFIFQYYEEEERQRGNFPDRFSGHQFPNYSSELNVNALLLGDSALYLCASSFGLAGDTGELFFGEGSRLTVL.

This clone has just a few counts. This chain connects TRBV18 to TRBJ1-1; 7 bases are a match to TRBD1. The J segment lost 6 bases and the V segment lost 3 bases, leaving 13 bases of the junction unmatched. Germline V gene data show CDR1 as KGHSH and CDR2 as LQKENI. The CDR3 covers 16 residues. This CDR3 reads CASSPDRASRDAEAFF. CDR3 bases: TGTGCCAGCTCACCCGACAGGGCCTCGCGCGACGCTGAAGCTTTCTTT.

The chain recombines TRBV29-1 with TRBJ2-6; tentative D call: TRBD2 (6 bases). V shed 4 bases and J shed 4 bases, with 8 bases lying between them. Germline CDR1 reads SQVTM; CDR2 reads ANQGSEA. The CDR3 contains 13 residues. The CDR3: CSVGGAGANVLTF. As DNA, the CDR3 is TGCAGCGTTGGCGGGGCCGGGGCCAACGTCCTGACTTTC.

This chain connects TRBV7-2 to TRBJ2-3; weak D call: TRBD2 (5 bases). Germline V gene lookup returns CDR1 SGHTA and CDR2 FQGNSA. Trimming pared 8 bases from V and 14 bases from J, leaving 11 bases between. The CDR3 is 9 residues long. The CDR3 DNA reads TGTGCCAGCCCCGGGGAAGGGTATTTT. Translated, it gives CASPGEGYF.

The CDR3 region has the DNA TGTGCCAGCAGTTTATCTAGGGGAGATACGCAGTATTTT. As protein: CASSLSRGDTQYF. J is TRBJ2-3 and V is TRBV12-3 or TRBV12-4, with a weak D call TRBD1 (5 bases). V was shortened by 2 bases and J by 5 bases, with 8 bases between the two germline ends. The CDR3 runs to 13 residues.

V gene TRBV19 combines with J gene TRBJ2-5; D might be TRBD2 (6 bases). Trimming shortened V by 1 base and J by 5 bases, and 17 bases separated the two germline ends. This CDR3 spans 16 amino acids. In germline, CDR1 is LNHDA, CDR2 SQIVND (reference sequence). The CDR3 nucleotides are TGTGCCAGTAGTATAGGTAACAGTCTAGCGACGGAGACCCAGTACTTC. This codes for CASSIGNSLATETQYF. Based on the CDR3 plus reference TRBV19 and TRBJ2-5, the full variable domain is DGGITQSPKYLFRKEGQNVTLSCEQNLNHDAMYWYRQDPGQGLRLIYYSQIVNDFQKGDIAEGYSVSREKKESFPLTVTSAQKNPTAFYLCASSIGNSLATETQYFGPGTRLLVL.

The V call is TRBV3-1 (or the pseudogene TRBV3-2), the J call TRBJ1-1; D possibly corresponds to TRBD1 (5 bases). This CDR3 is 14 amino acids long. V was shortened by 5 bases and J by 2 bases, with 12 bases between the two germline ends. The germline gives CDR1 LGHDT, CDR2 YNNKEL (reference sequence). For the CDR3, the DNA is TGTGCCAGCAGCTACAATAGGGGAAACACTGAAGCTTTCTTT. It encodes CASSYNRGNTEAFF.